This TCR beta chain was profiled in a study of T cell repertoires and Cas9 in healthy adults. Overall study context: SpCas9-reactive CD4 and CD8 T cells were characterized for potency, cytotoxicity and lineage.

General study points: In vitro, SpCas9-reactive Tregs were reported to curb effector T cell proliferation and function.

Notes on this clone: The antigen is undetermined.

Sequencing used immunoSEQ multiplex PCR; TCRdb keeps in-frame clones, though not all of them. This table has tens of thousands of clones, about 89% appearing once. Sequencing was done on a sample of CD4+ effector T cells (CD127+, CD25-, CD137-, CD154-) from PBMCs; culture status not recorded. This TCR was sampled from a human donor in good health.

The CDR3 spells CASSINRGGYTF. The DNA of the CDR3 is TGTGCCAGTAGTATAAACAGGGGAGGCTACACCTTC. V usage is TRBV19 and J usage is TRBJ1-2; 7 bases agree with TRBD1. Germline lookup yields CDR1 LNHDA and CDR2 SQIVND (reference sequence). The J segment lost 8 bases and the V segment lost 2 bases, leaving 2 bases of the junction unmatched. The CDR3 length is 12 residues. Complete variable domain (other parts from reference TRBV19 and TRBJ1-2): DGGITQSPKYLFRKEGQNVTLSCEQNLNHDAMYWYRQDPGQGLRLIYYSQIVNDFQKGDIAEGYSVSREKKESFPLTVTSAQKNPTAFYLCASSINRGGYTFGSGTRLTVV.